One sample yielded the 22 T cell receptor beta chains listed below, sequenced in a study of blood T cell repertoires in COVID-19. Only in-frame clones appear in the TCRdb table, and some are missing; sequencing was by immunoSEQ multiplex PCR. The sample yields 90,000 to 140,000 clones, approximately 78% seen once. The sequencing input was peripheral blood. These receptors were taken from a woman older than 75 with acute or convalescent COVID-19.

This sequence joins TRBV29-1 and TRBJ1-2; D is unresolved. V lost 6 bases, J lost 7 bases, and 12 bases lay in between. Germline V gives CDR1 SQVTM, CDR2 ANQGSEA. The CDR3 loop spans 11 amino acids. The CDR3 nucleotides are TGCAGCGTCTGGGGAGACGCTGGCTACACCTTC. This codes for CSVWGDAGYTF.

J is TRBJ1-1 and V is TRBV2, with no clear D. This CDR3 is built from 14 residues. Deletions cut 1 base from V and 4 bases from J, with 10 bases between. Germline values: CDR1 SNHLY, CDR2 FYNNEI. The CDR3 DNA is TGTGCCAGCAGTGAAGGTCCCAAGAGCACTGAAGCTTTCTTT. It translates to CASSEGPKSTEAFF.

The chain uses TRBV12-5 and TRBJ2-3; D gene unclear. Deletions cut 3 bases from V and 0 bases from J, with 4 bases between. From germline, CDR1 is LGHNT and CDR2 FRNRAP. The CDR3 extends over 13 amino acids. CDR3: CASGFTSTDTQYF. Here the CDR3 DNA reads TGTGCTAGTGGTTTCACTAGCACAGATACGCAGTATTTT. Drawing the rest from reference TRBV12-5 and TRBJ2-3, the complete variable domain is DARVTQTPRHKVTEMGQEVTMRCQPILGHNTVFWYRQTMMQGLELLAYFRNRAPLDDSGMPKDRFSAEMPDATLATLKIQPSEPRDSAVYFCASGFTSTDTQYFGPGTRLTVL.

V usage is TRBV5-1 and J usage is TRBJ2-6; the D gene is possibly TRBD1 (5 bases). Between the trimmed V and J ends, which lost 4 bases and 3 bases, there was a span of 8 bases. CDR1 and CDR2 (germline): SGHRS, YFSETQ. This CDR3 comprises 14 residues. As DNA, the CDR3 is TGCGCCAGCAGCCAGGGTAGTGGGGCCAACGTCCTGACTTTC. Its translation: CASSQGSGANVLTF.

This clone has only a few counts. The chain joins TRBV19 to TRBJ1-6; TRBD1 might be the D (5 bases). Germline values: CDR1 LNHDA, CDR2 SQIVND (reference sequence). The CDR3 length is 14 residues. V was pared by 6 bases and J by 9 bases, with 15 bases between. This CDR3 reads CASSLNTGFSPLHF. DNA of the CDR3: TGTGCCAGTAGCCTTAACACAGGCTTTTCACCCCTCCACTTT.

The chain links TRBV2 to TRBJ2-5; 7 nucleotides agree with TRBD1. The CDR3 consists of 13 residues. Trimming at V came to 7 bases and at J to 0 bases, leaving 2 bases not matched to a gene. CDR1 and CDR2 from the germline V gene are SNHLY and FYNNEI. The CDR3 loop is CASTGQDQETQYF. In nucleotides, the CDR3 is TGTGCCAGCACCGGACAGGACCAAGAGACCCAGTACTTC.

The chain combines TRBV28 with TRBJ2-1, with 12 bases matching TRBD2. With 5 bases clipped from V and 5 bases from J, the junction kept 7 bases outside the gene matches. CDR1 and CDR2 (germline): MDHEN, SYDVKM. This CDR3 is built from 16 residues. This CDR3 reads CASSPLLAGGHNEQFF. The DNA of the CDR3 is TGTGCCAGCAGTCCTCTACTAGCGGGAGGCCACAATGAGCAGTTCTTC.

The chain combines TRBV9 with TRBJ1-4; 9 bases align to TRBD1. V shed 4 bases and J 8 bases; nucleotides not matched to a gene: 6. This CDR3 contains 14 residues. CDR1 and CDR2 (germline): SGDLS, YYNGEE. CDR3 DNA sequence: TGTGCCAGCAGCCCCCGGACAGGGGAAGAAAAACTGTTTTTT. Protein: CASSPRTGEEKLFF.

This clone has a handful of counts. The genes are TRBV5-1 and TRBJ2-1; D is perhaps TRBD1 (6 bases). This CDR3 has 16 residues. Trimming shortened V by 0 bases and J by 1 base, and 11 bases separated the two germline ends. Germline CDR1 is SGHRS and CDR2 is YFSETQ. CDR3 DNA sequence: TGCGCCAGCAGCTTGGCAGAGACAGGATCCTACAATGAGCAGTTCTTC. It codes for CASSLAETGSYNEQFF.

This chain links TRBV3-1 (or the pseudogene TRBV3-2) with TRBJ1-1; 8 nucleotides align to TRBD1. Germline V gene lookup returns CDR1 LGHDT and CDR2 YNNKEL (reference sequence). Trimming at V came to 6 bases and at J to 3 bases, leaving 12 bases not matched to a gene. The length of the CDR3 is 16 residues. CDR3 amino acids: CASRPIDRGEHTEAFF. The CDR3 DNA reads TGTGCCAGCAGACCTATCGACAGGGGTGAACACACTGAAGCTTTCTTT.

V is TRBV28 and J is TRBJ2-5; the match to TRBD1 covers 10 bases. Germline V CDR1 and CDR2: MDHEN, SYDVKM. The CDR3 length is 16 residues. Losses at the gene ends were 5 bases for V and 5 bases for J; bases not matched to a gene: 11. CDR3 in DNA: TGTGCCAGCAGTGGTATCCGGGACAGGGGAGGGGAGACCCAGTACTTC. Translation gives CASSGIRDRGGETQYF.

The chain recombines TRBV6-5 with TRBJ2-2, with no clear D. The V gene lost 4 bases and the J gene lost 5 bases, with 5 bases spanning the gap. The CDR3 loop spans 12 amino acids. CDR1 is MNHEY, CDR2 SVGAGI, per germline. This CDR3 reads CASSSTTGELFF. The CDR3 region has the DNA TGTGCCAGCAGTTCAACAACCGGGGAGCTGTTTTTT.

For the CDR3, the DNA is TGTGCCAGCAGTCGCTGGGACAGGGCGACGAGCGAGCAGTACTTC. Translating it yields CASSRWDRATSEQYF. The J gene is TRBJ2-7, the V gene TRBV6-5, with 9 bases matching TRBD1. The CDR3 has 15 residues. CDR1 MNHEY and CDR2 SVGAGI come from the germline V gene. V trimming: 5 bases; J trimming: 6 bases; junction bases outside the gene matches: 11.

The J gene is TRBJ2-7, the V gene TRBV28; TRBD2 matches 10 bases. Germline lookup yields CDR1 MDHEN and CDR2 SYDVKM. After removal of 10 bases from V and 6 bases from J, the junction contained 9 bases not matched to a gene. The CDR3 has 13 amino acids. This chain's CDR3 is CAISGLAAGEQYF. The DNA of the CDR3 is TGTGCCATCTCAGGACTAGCGGCCGGCGAGCAGTACTTC.

The V and J genes are TRBV4-2 and TRBJ2-1, with 8 bases matching TRBD2. The V gene's germline CDR1 is LGHNA and CDR2 YNFKEQ. The length of the CDR3 is 17 residues. V lost 4 bases, J lost 6 bases, and 14 bases stayed unmatched. The CDR3 is CASSRNPPAGETNEQFF. CDR3 in DNA: TGTGCCAGCAGCCGAAACCCCCCAGCGGGAGAAACCAATGAGCAGTTCTTC.

The chain employs TRBV24-1 and TRBJ2-2; D gene ambiguous. The V gene lost 5 bases and the J gene lost 1 base, with 10 bases spanning the gap. The length of the CDR3 is 15 residues. Germline V gene lookup returns CDR1 KGHDR and CDR2 SFDVKD. The CDR3 loop reads CATSAETGNTGELFF. CDR3 DNA: TGTGCCACCAGTGCCGAGACTGGGAACACCGGGGAGCTGTTTTTT.

The CDR3 reads CSVGGQGASQYF. Here the CDR3 DNA reads TGCAGCGTTGGAGGACAGGGGGCATCGCAGTACTTC. The rearrangement uses TRBV29-1 and TRBJ2-7; 11 positions match TRBD1. Germline CDR1 and CDR2: SQVTM and ANQGSEA. CDR3 length: 12 residues. V lost 4 bases to trimming and J lost 9 bases; unmatched junction nucleotides: 5.

Note on this clone: Other DNA sequences in this specimen translate into the identical CDR3. This sequence joins TRBV11-2 and TRBJ2-2, with 15 nucleotides matching TRBD2. Germline trimming cut 1 base from V and 6 bases from J; bases unmatched to any gene: 3. CDR1 is SGHAT, CDR2 FQNNGV, per germline. The length of the CDR3 is 17 residues. The CDR3 DNA sequence: TGTGCCAGCAGCTTAGCCCGGACTAGCGGGAGGGCCGGGGAGCTGTTTTTT. Protein: CASSLARTSGRAGELFF. Filled out from reference TRBV11-2 and TRBJ2-2, the complete variable domain reads EAGVAQSPRYKIIEKRQSVAFWCNPISGHATLYWYQQILGQGPKLLIQFQNNGVVDDSQLPKDRFSAERLKGVDSTLKIQPAKLEDSAVYLCASSLARTSGRAGELFFGEGSRLTVL.

This sequence joins TRBV12-3 or TRBV12-4 and TRBJ2-7, with D unresolved. Trimming left V 3 bases short and J 7 bases short, with 10 bases between. The CDR3 spans 12 residues. This CDR3 reads CASSFGSSEQYF. The CDR3 region has the DNA TGTGCCAGCAGTTTCGGTAGTTCAGAGCAGTACTTC.

CDR3 sequence (DNA): TGTGCCAGCAGTGACGCCAGAATGAACACCGGGGAGCTGTTTTTT. Translated: CASSDARMNTGELFF. The rearrangement joins TRBV25-1 to TRBJ2-2; D unclear. V lost 3 bases and J lost 1, with 9 bases in between. The CDR3 has 15 residues. Germline V lookup: CDR1 MGHDK, CDR2 SYGVNS.

This clone was seen once. CDR3 sequence reads: CASSEGQGYGYTF. Written as DNA, the CDR3 is TGTGCCAGCAGTGAAGGACAGGGCTATGGCTACACCTTC. The V gene is TRBV2, the J gene TRBJ1-2; TRBD1 aligns across 7 bases. The junction had 0 bases not matched to a gene; V was cut back by 1 base and J by 4 bases. CDR1 SNHLY and CDR2 FYNNEI come from the germline V gene. This CDR3 is 13 amino acids long.

This chain connects TRBV5-1 to TRBJ2-6; D is perhaps TRBD1 (6 bases). V shed 0 bases and J shed 2 bases, with 12 bases lying between them. The CDR3 length is 17 residues. Per the germline V gene, CDR1 is SGHRS and CDR2 is YFSETQ. The CDR3 loop is CASSLVDRTTGANVLTF. In DNA, the CDR3 is TGCGCCAGCAGCTTGGTTGACAGGACAACTGGGGCCAACGTCCTGACTTTC.